The 13 T cell receptor beta chains reported below all come from one sample, sequenced in a study of T cell responses to AZD1222 COVID-19 vaccine (dated by TCRdb to the early 2020s). The library was made by the immunoSEQ multiplex PCR assay. TCRdb holds this immuneACCESS table with in-frame rearrangements only. Some clones are missing; in checked studies, unresolved V genes explain under half, and the rest has no known cause. This sample gives 180,000 or so clones in total; around 90% of them show up just once. The ten largest make up 1.5% to 2% of the sample. Sample time point, as interpreted from the label and publication: baseline before first vaccination. The sample in question was peripheral blood, obtained on day 0 of AZD1222 vaccination. The source is an adult in good health.

V usage is TRBV15 and J usage is TRBJ1-4, with 8 bases lining up with TRBD1. The CDR3 spans 16 residues. Germline-derived CDR1 and CDR2 are LNHNV and YYDKDF (reference sequence). Germline trimming cut 3 bases from V and 4 bases from J; bases unmatched to any gene: 7. The CDR3 region is CATSRYRGSGNEKLFF. CDR3 coding DNA: TGTGCCACCAGCAGGTACAGGGGGTCGGGTAATGAAAAACTGTTTTTT. Looking up the rest from reference TRBV15 and TRBJ1-4 gives the full variable domain: DAMVIQNPRYQVTQFGKPVTLSCSQTLNHNVMYWYQQKSSQAPKLLFHYYDKDFNNEADTPDNFQSRRPNTSFCFLDIRSPGLGDTAMYLCATSRYRGSGNEKLFFGSGTQLSVL.

This rearrangement joins TRBV5-1 to TRBJ1-1, with D unresolved. The CDR3 runs to 15 residues. The germline V gene has CDR1 SGHRS and CDR2 YFSETQ. V was shortened by 1 base and J by 0 bases, with 10 bases between the two germline ends. The CDR3 DNA reads TGCGCCAGCAGCTTGCGCAACAACATGAACACTGAAGCTTTCTTT. It specifies CASSLRNNMNTEAFF.

This chain connects TRBV10-3 to TRBJ2-5; no reliable D call. Germline CDR1 reads ENHRY; CDR2 reads SYGVKD. Trimming took 0 bases from V and 2 from J, leaving 16 bases between them. CDR3 size: 17 residues. The DNA for the CDR3 is TGTGCCATCAGTGAGTCGTGGGTACCAAACCCTCAAGAGACCCAGTACTTC. Residues: CAISESWVPNPQETQYF.

V is TRBV2 and J is TRBJ2-5, with no clear D. The CDR3 has 14 residues. The V gene's germline CDR1 is SNHLY and CDR2 FYNNEI. With 5 bases removed from V and 5 bases from J, the gap between germline ends came to 15 bases. The CDR3 DNA reads TGTGCCAGCAGTCGAGACATTCTCGGGGAGACCCAGTACTTC. Translation gives CASSRDILGETQYF.

This clone was recorded only once. The chain uses TRBV6-2 or TRBV6-3 and TRBJ2-7; a possible D gene is TRBD2 (5 bases). V shed 3 bases and J shed 6 bases, with 12 bases lying between them. This CDR3 has 13 amino acids. CDR1 MNHEY and CDR2 SVGEGT come from the germline V gene. CDR3 amino acids: CASSYERFAEQYF. The CDR3 bases are TGTGCCAGCAGTTATGAGCGGTTTGCCGAGCAGTACTTC.

The genes are TRBV5-1 and TRBJ2-1, with D unclear. The length of the CDR3 is 13 residues. V shed 0 bases and J shed 3 bases, with 4 bases lying between them. In germline, CDR1 is SGHRS, CDR2 YFSETQ. The CDR3 sequence: CASSLGSYNEQFF. DNA of the CDR3: TGCGCCAGCAGCTTGGGCAGCTACAATGAGCAGTTCTTC.

The chain links TRBV5-8 to TRBJ2-3, with 7 bases lining up with TRBD1. The V gene end was trimmed by 0 bases and the J gene end by 2 bases; junction bases not matched to a gene: 3. CDR3 length: 15 residues. The germline V gene has CDR1 SGHTS and CDR2 YDEGEE. This CDR3 is CASSLGDRDTDTQYF. The CDR3 region has the DNA TGTGCCAGCAGCTTGGGGGACAGAGACACAGATACGCAGTATTTT.

J is TRBJ1-4 and V is TRBV7-9, with 7 bases lining up with TRBD1. CDR1 is SEHNR and CDR2 is FQNEAQ in the germline V gene (reference sequence). V shed 4 bases, J shed 5 bases, and the junction held 10 bases outside the gene matches. The CDR3 spans 16 residues. CDR3 nucleotides: TGTGCCAGCAGCTATGGACAGGTCCGGGTCAATGAAAAACTGTTTTTT. Protein: CASSYGQVRVNEKLFF.

The V and J genes are TRBV9 and TRBJ1-1; TRBD1 agrees at 8 bases. The CDR3 covers 15 residues. V shed 4 bases, J shed 4 bases, and the junction held 9 bases outside the gene matches. Germline assignment: CDR1 SGDLS and CDR2 YYNGEE. The CDR3 sequence is CASSLLGTGGTEAFF. The CDR3 nucleotides read TGTGCCAGCAGCCTACTGGGGACAGGCGGCACTGAAGCTTTCTTT.

This clone showed up just once. The genes are TRBV6-5 and TRBJ1-1; 7 bases are a match to TRBD1. CDR3 length: 13 amino acids. After removal of 6 bases from V and 5 bases from J, the junction contained 6 bases not matched to a gene. CDR1 and CDR2 from the germline V gene are MNHEY and SVGAGI. CDR3 in amino acids: CASRKGAGTEAFF. The DNA for the CDR3 is TGTGCCAGCAGGAAGGGGGCTGGGACTGAAGCTTTCTTT.

The chain couples TRBV19 to TRBJ1-4; D ambiguous. The CDR3 is made up of 13 amino acids. V was shortened by 2 bases and J by 5 bases, with 6 bases between the two germline ends. From germline, CDR1 is LNHDA and CDR2 SQIVND (reference sequence). The CDR3 reads CASSIYLNEKLFF. CDR3 DNA: TGTGCCAGTAGTATATACCTGAATGAAAAACTGTTTTTT.

This chain links TRBV5-1 with TRBJ2-4, with D hard to call. Germline CDR1 and CDR2: SGHRS and YFSETQ. V was pared by 0 bases and J by 0 bases, with 16 bases between. CDR3 length: 18 amino acids. The CDR3: CASSLGSVGTIAKNIQYF. In DNA, the CDR3 is TGCGCCAGCAGCTTGGGGTCAGTCGGAACAATAGCCAAAAACATTCAGTACTTC.

This sequence joins TRBV19 and TRBJ2-1; 9 nucleotides agree with TRBD2. The ends lost 3 bases at V and 4 bases at J; junction bases unmatched: 4. Germline V gene sequence: CDR1 LNHDA, CDR2 SQIVND (reference sequence). CDR3 length: 15 amino acids. The CDR3 region is CASSIETSGYNEQFF. CDR3 nucleotide sequence: TGTGCCAGTAGTATTGAGACTAGCGGTTACAATGAGCAGTTCTTC. Full variable domain (rest looked up from reference TRBV19 and TRBJ2-1): DGGITQSPKYLFRKEGQNVTLSCEQNLNHDAMYWYRQDPGQGLRLIYYSQIVNDFQKGDIAEGYSVSREKKESFPLTVTSAQKNPTAFYLCASSIETSGYNEQFFGPGTRLTVL.